These 21 T cell receptor beta chains came from one sample sequenced in a study of shared clonotypes between healthy human individuals (dated by TCRdb to about 2020). Library preparation was by the immunoSEQ multiplex PCR assay. As stored in TCRdb, this immuneACCESS dataset retains in-frame rearrangements with V and J assigned. A fraction of the clones does not appear; measured against another copy, unresolved V genes explain less than half of the discrepancy, and the remainder lacks a known reason. The table for this sample lists roughly 2.5 million clones; around 90% of them were counted only once. The ten largest account for roughly 0.13% of the sample. Sequenced: naive CD4+ T cells sorted from blood. The cell subset or site label here, explained by the study, means: CD45RA+ positively selected. The source is a man aged 18 to 30 in good health.

As regards this clone: Other DNA sequences from this sample encode an identical CDR3 as well. V usage is TRBV5-6 and J usage is TRBJ1-5; weak D call: TRBD1 (5 bases). V was shortened by 0 bases and J by 1 base, with 8 bases between the two germline ends. The CDR3 has 15 residues. Looked up from germline, CDR1 is SGHDT and CDR2 is YYEEEE. The CDR3 region has the DNA TGTGCCAGCAGCTTGGCGGGACGGAGCAATCAGCCCCAGCATTTT. Its translation is CASSLAGRSNQPQHF.

A remark on this clone: Other nucleotide sequences in the sample specify the same CDR3. The chain uses TRBV7-2 and TRBJ2-3; TRBD2 might be the D (7 bases). V lost 1 base and J 0 bases, leaving 11 bases between the germline ends. This CDR3 spans 16 amino acids. Germline V gene lookup returns CDR1 SGHTA and CDR2 FQGNSA. The DNA for the CDR3 is TGTGCCAGCAGCTTAGGAGGGGGGGCTAGCACAGATACGCAGTATTTT. Amino acid sequence: CASSLGGGASTDTQYF. The variable domain in full, with the rest retrieved from reference TRBV7-2 and TRBJ2-3, is GAGVSQSPSNKVTEKGKDVELRCDPISGHTALYWYRQSLGQGLEFLIYFQGNSAPDKSGLPSDRFSAERTGGSVSTLTIQRTQQEDSAVYLCASSLGGGASTDTQYFGPGTRLTVL.

This clone has a handful of counts. This chain uses TRBV2 with TRBJ2-3, with D possibly being TRBD1 or TRBD2 (5 bases each). This CDR3 is built from 17 residues. The V and J ends lost 10 bases and 5 bases respectively, with 28 bases between them. Germline CDR1 reads SNHLY; CDR2 reads FYNNEI. CDR3 in amino acids: CATNPLLWGNEKDTQYF. The CDR3 DNA reads as TGTGCCACCAATCCGCTTCTGTGGGGGAATGAGAAAGATACGCAGTATTTT. The whole variable domain, filled in from reference TRBV2 and TRBJ2-3, reads EPEVTQTPSHQVTQMGQEVILRCVPISNHLYFYWYRQILGQKVEFLVSFYNNEISEKSEIFDDQFSVERPDGSNFTLKIRSTKLEDSAMYFCATNPLLWGNEKDTQYFGPGTRLTVL.

The J gene is TRBJ2-2, the V gene TRBV30, with 7 nucleotides matching TRBD1. CDR3 length equals 12 residues. J lost 3 bases, V lost 5 bases, and 0 bases had no gene match. CDR1 GTSNPN and CDR2 SVGIG come from the germline V gene (reference sequence). The CDR3 here is CAWQGDTGELFF. Written as DNA, the CDR3 is TGTGCCTGGCAGGGGGACACCGGGGAGCTGTTTTTT. Complete variable domain (other parts from reference TRBV30 and TRBJ2-2): SQTIHQWPATLVQPVGSPLSLECTVEGTSNPNLYWYRQAAGRGLQLLFYSVGIGQISSEVPQNLSASRPQDRQFILSSKKLLLSDSGFYLCAWQGDTGELFFGEGSRLTVL.

The chain recombines TRBV4-3 with TRBJ1-2, with TRBD1 as a possible D gene (6 bases). This CDR3 is 17 amino acids long. V dropped 0 bases and J dropped 0 bases, with 14 bases sitting between them. CDR1 LGHNA and CDR2 YSLEER come from the germline V gene. CDR3 sequence: CASSQDPGHRANYGYTF. The CDR3 bases are TGCGCCAGCAGCCAAGATCCGGGACACAGAGCTAACTATGGCTACACCTTC.

V usage is TRBV19 and J usage is TRBJ2-3; D is uncertain. Germline assignment: CDR1 LNHDA and CDR2 SQIVND (reference sequence). V lost 1 base, J lost 4 bases, and 6 bases lay in between. The CDR3 is made up of 13 amino acids. The CDR3 DNA reads as TGTGCCAGTAGTATAGGTAAACCAGATACGCAGTATTTT. This gives the protein CASSIGKPDTQYF.

V gene TRBV29-1 combines with J gene TRBJ2-4; D is unclear. CDR1 is SQVTM and CDR2 is ANQGSEA in the germline V gene. Trimming removed 4 bases at V and 2 bases at J, with 12 bases between. The CDR3 is made up of 14 amino acids. CDR3 DNA: TGCAGCGTTGTGTCAAGGGCGACCAAAAACATTCAGTACTTC. Amino acids: CSVVSRATKNIQYF.

The CDR3 coding sequence is TGTGCCAGCAGCTCCCAGCGGGAGGGCTATGAGCAGTTCTTC. It is translated as CASSSQREGYEQFF. The chain recombines TRBV7-2 with TRBJ2-1; the match to TRBD2 covers 10 bases. The CDR3 sequence is 14 residues long. The junction had 5 bases not matched to a gene; V was cut back by 4 bases and J by 8 bases. CDR1 and CDR2 (germline): SGHTA, FQGNSA.

This chain connects TRBV5-1 to TRBJ2-7; TRBD1 aligns across 8 bases. Germline V gene sequence: CDR1 SGHRS, CDR2 YFSETQ. Trimming at V came to 6 bases and at J to 5 bases, leaving 13 bases not matched to a gene. The CDR3 has 15 residues. This CDR3 is CASNVQPGGIDEQYF. The DNA for the CDR3 is TGCGCCAGCAATGTACAGCCAGGGGGCATAGACGAGCAGTACTTC.

This clone appeared a few times. The gene calls are TRBV28 and TRBJ1-2; D may be TRBD1 (6 bases). V was clipped by 5 bases and J by 9 bases, with 19 bases between them. CDR3 size: 14 residues. CDR1 and CDR2 from the germline V gene are MDHEN and SYDVKM. In nucleotides, the CDR3 is TGTGCCAGCAGTGTTACAGGGATTCCGCTGAGCTACACCTTC. Translating gives CASSVTGIPLSYTF.

Turning to this clone: A much larger clone lies a single base off, so this may be a read error. The sample carries other DNA sequences with the same CDR3. The J gene is TRBJ1-1, the V gene TRBV29-1; no firm D call. The germline V gene has CDR1 SQVTM and CDR2 ANQGSEA. The CDR3 is 11 residues long. V shed 1 base and J shed 2 bases, with 2 bases lying between them. CDR3 sequence (DNA): TGCAGCGTTGAAGGAAACACTGAAGCTTTCTTT. It translates to CSVEGNTEAFF.

The V and J genes are TRBV6-5 and TRBJ2-3; TRBD2 might be the D (6 bases). V lost 11 bases, J lost 5 bases, and 8 bases lay in between. The CDR3 has 10 amino acids. Germline CDR1 and CDR2: MNHEY and SVGAGI. The CDR3 reads CALGGDTQYF. CDR3 nucleotide sequence: TGTGCCCTGGGAGGAGATACGCAGTATTTT.

This chain links TRBV6-7 with TRBJ2-3; 7 bases align to TRBD2. TRBV6-7 counts as an open reading frame of uncertain function. V shed 2 bases and J 0 bases; nucleotides not matched to a gene: 5. This CDR3 is built from 16 residues. CDR3 sequence (DNA): TGTGCCAGCAGTTACGGGCTAGCGGATAGCACAGATACGCAGTATTTT. The encoded protein is CASSYGLADSTDTQYF.

The chain employs TRBV5-1 and TRBJ1-4, with D possibly TRBD1 on 6 matching bases. This CDR3 contains 17 residues. The germline gives CDR1 SGHRS, CDR2 YFSETQ. Trimming pared 4 bases from V and 4 bases from J, leaving 20 bases between. In DNA form, the CDR3 reads TGCGCCAGCAGCGAAGGGGGGGCGGCCGCCCTTAATGAAAAACTGTTTTTT. Protein sequence: CASSEGGAAALNEKLFF.

Worth noting for this clone: Additional DNA sequences in this sample encode the identical CDR3. The chain employs TRBV5-6 and TRBJ1-2, with 10 nucleotides matching TRBD1. CDR3 length: 13 amino acids. The J segment lost 7 bases and the V segment lost 3 bases, leaving 3 bases of the junction unmatched. Germline CDR1 and CDR2: SGHDT and YYEEEE. The CDR3 reads CASSWDRGGGYTF. The CDR3 coding sequence is TGTGCCAGCAGCTGGGACAGGGGCGGTGGCTACACCTTC.

This sequence joins TRBV27 and TRBJ1-6, with a possible D match to TRBD1 (6 bases). Deletions cut 3 bases from V and 3 bases from J, with 9 bases between. The CDR3 sequence is 15 residues long. CDR1 is MNHEY and CDR2 is SMNVEV in the germline V gene (reference sequence). CDR3 loop: CASSFGQLYNSPLHF. The DNA of the CDR3 is TGTGCCAGCAGTTTCGGACAGCTCTATAATTCACCCCTCCACTTT.

The chain is built from TRBV19 and TRBJ1-3, with D possibly matching TRBD1 (6 bases). Germline V gene sequence: CDR1 LNHDA, CDR2 SQIVND (reference sequence). The CDR3 consists of 17 residues. Trimming cost V 4 bases and J 0 bases, with 16 bases left between them. CDR3 sequence: CASSRTGGPGSGNTIYF. DNA for the CDR3: TGTGCCAGTAGTAGGACGGGGGGCCCCGGCTCTGGAAACACCATATATTTT.

The chain has TRBV25-1 and TRBJ2-2; 15 bases agree with TRBD2. The germline gives CDR1 MGHDK, CDR2 SYGVNS. The CDR3 contains 18 residues. The V gene end was trimmed by 5 bases and the J gene end by 6 bases; junction bases not matched to a gene: 10. The CDR3 loop is CASSRGLAGGSWAGELFF. In DNA, the CDR3 is TGTGCCAGCAGTAGAGGACTAGCGGGAGGGTCTTGGGCCGGGGAGCTGTTTTTT.

This rearrangement joins TRBV18 to TRBJ1-2; D unclear. The CDR3 runs to 14 residues. With 2 bases removed from V and 0 bases from J, the gap between germline ends came to 7 bases. Germline assignment: CDR1 KGHSH and CDR2 LQKENI. The CDR3 protein is CASSPREANYGYTF. CDR3 bases: TGTGCCAGCTCACCAAGGGAAGCTAACTATGGCTACACCTTC.

Note on this clone: Other DNA variants within this sample encode the same CDR3. The rearrangement links TRBV5-1 to TRBJ1-5, with D unclear. The CDR3 extends over 14 amino acids. With 2 bases removed from V and 6 bases from J, the gap between germline ends came to 12 bases. Germline CDR1 reads SGHRS; CDR2 reads YFSETQ. CDR3 in amino acids: CASSLGSGGQPQHF. The CDR3, as DNA: TGCGCCAGCAGCTTAGGATCGGGTGGTCAGCCCCAGCATTTT.

The chain links TRBV5-4 to TRBJ2-2; 7 bases line up with TRBD1. The CDR3 has 14 amino acids. V trimming: 4 bases; J trimming: 4 bases; junction bases outside the gene matches: 4. Germline values: CDR1 SGHNT, CDR2 YYREEE (reference sequence). The CDR3: CASSPQGSTGELFF. The DNA of the CDR3 is TGTGCCAGCAGCCCACAGGGGAGCACCGGGGAGCTGTTTTTT.